The clone carrying this T cell receptor beta chain was seen ten or more times. The data were obtained in a study of T cells in Graves' hyperthyroidism and ophthalmopathy. Trimming cost V 5 bases and J 0 bases, with 4 bases left between them. Looked up from germline, CDR1 is WSHSY and CDR2 is SAAADI. This CDR3 comprises 13 residues. TCR beta CDR3 regions were amplified from RNA. When the TCR CDR3 underwent first-round RT-PCR, the HTBI primer set was used. TCRdb reprocessed the multiplex PCR reads with MiXCR, giving one entry per CDR3 protein. Of 300,000 to 450,000 distinct CDR3 sequences listed, around 18% are singletons.

The sequence came from a woman aged 40 to 50 with Graves' ophthalmopathy. J is TRBJ2-2 and V is TRBV10-2; no firm D call. The specimen was blood. CDR3 sequence reads: CASSNSNTGELFF. The CDR3 nucleotides read TGCGCCAGCAGTAACTCGAACACCGGGGAGCTGTTTTTT.